This is a list of T cell receptor beta chains from one sample in a study of blood T cell repertoires in COVID-19. Clones were sequenced by immunoSEQ multiplex PCR, and TCRdb holds only the in-frame ones, with some missing. The repertoire holds about 150,000 clones, with roughly 82% as singletons. Sequenced: peripheral blood. The source of these receptors is a human donor with acute or convalescent COVID-19. The donor label of this sample is uncertain. Each CDR3 is given with its conserved first and last residue. A D gene is named only where the DNA matches it firmly. Rows may omit the clone size; those that give it use once, few, many or a size class.

CDR3 protein,CDR3 DNA,V gene,D gene,clone size,J gene
CASSSQGQGGEKLFF,TGTGCCAGCAGCTCGCAGGGACAGGGAGGGGAAAAACTGTTTTTT,TRBV5-4,TRBD1,NA,TRBJ1-4
CASSPTGTANCEQYF,TGCGCCAGCAGCCCGACCGGGACAGCGAACTGCGAGCAGTACTTC,TRBV23-1,TRBD1,few,TRBJ2-7
CASSRGQFVIGYTF,TGTGCCAGCAGCCGGGGACAGTTCGTTATAGGCTACACCTTC,TRBV7-9,TRBD1,NA,TRBJ1-2
CASSQGDTHTF,TGCGCCAGCAGCCAGGGGGACACCCACACCTTC,TRBV4-3,NA,NA,TRBJ1-2
CASVVSSNQPQHF,TGTGCCAGCGTGGTTAGCAGCAATCAGCCCCAGCATTTT,TRBV6-5,NA,NA,TRBJ1-5
CASSLAGQGRSPLHF,TGTGCCAGCAGCTTAGCCGGACAGGGGCGTTCACCCCTCCACTTT,TRBV7-9,TRBD1,NA,TRBJ1-6
CASSHGPQGGYTF,TGTGCCAGCAGCCATGGACCCCAGGGGGGCTACACCTTC,TRBV3-1/TRBV3-2,NA,NA,TRBJ1-2
CAWRRAGPHGYTF,TGTGCCTGGAGGAGGGCAGGCCCCCATGGCTACACCTTC,TRBV30,NA,NA,TRBJ1-2
CASSSGWIGETQYF,TGTGCCAGCAGCTCAGGGTGGATTGGAGAGACCCAGTACTTC,TRBV3-1/TRBV3-2,NA,NA,TRBJ2-5
CASTARPEFRAQYF,TGTGCCAGCACCGCCCGGCCGGAATTTCGGGCCCAGTACTTC,TRBV6-5,NA,NA,TRBJ2-5
CASSSREGSLGNTIYF,TGTGCCAGCAGCTCCCGTGAAGGGAGCCTTGGAAACACCATATATTTT,TRBV11-3,NA,NA,TRBJ1-3
CASSSSLTGTEAFF,TGCGCCAGCAGTTCCTCGTTGACAGGCACTGAAGCTTTCTTT,TRBV5-1,NA,NA,TRBJ1-1
CAWRGGRNEKLFF,TGTGCCTGGAGGGGAGGGAGAAATGAAAAACTGTTTTTT,TRBV30,NA,NA,TRBJ1-4
CASSGQGAPEAFF,TGTGCCAGCAGTGGACAGGGGGCTCCTGAAGCTTTCTTT,TRBV2,TRBD1,NA,TRBJ1-1
CASSILGRGLAQETQYF,TGTGCCAGTAGTATCCTAGGCCGCGGACTGGCACAAGAGACCCAGTACTTC,TRBV19,NA,once,TRBJ2-5
CASSPSDKRNTGELFF,TGTGCCAGCAGCCCCTCGGACAAGAGGAACACCGGGGAGCTGTTTTTT,TRBV4-2,NA,NA,TRBJ2-2
CAISESANRRYGYTF,TGTGCCATCAGTGAGTCCGCAAACAGGCGTTATGGCTACACCTTC,TRBV10-3,NA,few,TRBJ1-2
CASSLVLGVSATSYEQYF,TGTGCCAGCAGCTTGGTGCTGGGAGTCTCCGCGACTTCCTACGAGCAGTACTTC,TRBV7-2,NA,few,TRBJ2-7
CASSVDTGFSYEQYF,TGTGCCAGCAGCGTCGATACAGGGTTCTCCTACGAGCAGTACTTC,TRBV7-2,NA,NA,TRBJ2-7
CASSLPRGGYTF,TGTGCCAGCAGCCTCCCCAGGGGTGGCTACACCTTC,TRBV12-3/TRBV12-4,NA,NA,TRBJ1-2
CASSLGGLMGTEAFF,TGTGCCAGCAGCTTGGGGGGGCTTATGGGCACTGAAGCTTTCTTT,TRBV13,NA,NA,TRBJ1-1
CASSPQGIQPQHF,TGTGCCAGCTCACCACAGGGGATCCAGCCCCAGCATTTT,TRBV18,NA,NA,TRBJ1-5
CASSSHITSTGANVLTF,TGTGCCAGCAGCTCCCACATCACGTCAACCGGGGCCAACGTCCTGACTTTC,TRBV7-9,NA,NA,TRBJ2-6
CASSFARVRNQPQHF,TGTGCCAGCAGCTTTGCGAGGGTACGCAATCAGCCCCAGCATTTT,TRBV7-2,NA,NA,TRBJ1-5
CASSPTAYNEQFF,TGTGCCAGCAGCCCGACAGCCTACAATGAGCAGTTCTTC,TRBV7-2,NA,NA,TRBJ2-1
CASSVRDRGDEQYF,TGTGCCAGCAGTGTACGGGACAGGGGTGACGAGCAGTACTTC,TRBV2,TRBD1,NA,TRBJ2-7
CAHTPQVNYGYTF,TGTGCCCATACCCCCCAGGTTAACTATGGCTACACCTTC,TRBV30,NA,few,TRBJ1-2
CASSANRGGSINEQYF,TGTGCCAGCAGTGCTAACAGGGGAGGCAGTATTAACGAGCAGTACTTC,TRBV25-1,NA,NA,TRBJ2-7
CASSLASRVDIQYF,TGTGCCAGCAGCTTAGCGTCCCGGGTCGACATTCAGTACTTC,TRBV7-8,NA,NA,TRBJ2-4
CASSDRGSEQYF,TGCGCCAGCAGTGATAGGGGGAGCGAGCAGTACTTC,TRBV10-2,NA,NA,TRBJ2-7
CASTPSGEGGKSGTEAFF,TGCGCCAGCACCCCGTCGGGGGAAGGGGGCAAGTCGGGCACTGAAGCTTTCTTT,TRBV5-1,TRBD1,few,TRBJ1-1
CASSYGDRGYGYTF,TGTGCCAGCAGTTACGGAGACAGGGGCTATGGCTACACCTTC,TRBV6-5,TRBD1,NA,TRBJ1-2
CASSLAVGGGIQYF,TGTGCCAGCAGCTTAGCCGTAGGCGGGGGCATTCAGTACTTC,TRBV7-2,TRBD2,NA,TRBJ2-4
CASSDRQGNEKLFF,TGTGCCAGCAGTGATAGACAGGGAAATGAAAAACTGTTTTTT,TRBV2,TRBD1,NA,TRBJ1-4
CSASRGSGANVLTF,TGCAGTGCTAGTCGGGGATCCGGGGCCAACGTCCTGACTTTC,TRBV20-1,NA,NA,TRBJ2-6
CASSDREAGELFF,TGTGCCAGCAGTGATCGCGAGGCCGGGGAGCTGTTTTTT,TRBV2,NA,NA,TRBJ2-2
CACSRTGGDYGYTF,TGTGCCTGCTCCCGGACAGGGGGAGACTATGGCTACACCTTC,TRBV6-6,TRBD1,NA,TRBJ1-2
CASSERGGIDEQYF,TGTGCCAGCAGTGAGCGGGGGGGCATCGACGAGCAGTACTTC,TRBV6-1,TRBD2,NA,TRBJ2-7
CASSYSGQGGSPLHF,TGTGCCAGCAGTTACTCGGGACAGGGGGGCTCACCCCTCCACTTT,TRBV6-2/TRBV6-3,TRBD1,NA,TRBJ1-6
CASSQVSGGEYGYTF,TGTGCCAGCAGCCAAGTCTCAGGAGGAGAATATGGCTACACCTTC,TRBV3-1/TRBV3-2,NA,NA,TRBJ1-2
CASSAGAPLGYTF,TGCGCCAGCAGTGCAGGGGCCCCCTTGGGCTACACCTTC,TRBV10-1,NA,few,TRBJ1-2
CASSWRNTKAFF,TGTGCCAGCAGCTGGCGGAACACGAAAGCTTTCTTT,TRBV21-1,NA,NA,TRBJ1-1